This T cell receptor (beta chain) was sequenced in a study of shared clonotypes between healthy human individuals. General study results and limits: A generally larger estimated richness was seen in naive subsets than in memory subsets. Rarefaction showed sorted-subset sequencing was incomplete despite large depth.

It was CD45RO-negative cells, positively selected for CCR7, that made up naive CD8 cells, with terminally differentiated effector memory CD45RA+ cells excluded. This table comes from immunoSEQ multiplex PCR, and its TCRdb copy is limited to in-frame clones, with some not included. The table has about 2 million clones, around 96% seen once. To note about this clone: Its target is not known.

There are 16 residues in the CDR3. The V and J ends lost 1 base and 5 bases, in that order; junction bases with no gene match: 8. Germline V gene sequence: CDR1 SGHTA, CDR2 FQGNSA. The chain joins TRBV7-2 to TRBJ2-5, with 9 bases that match TRBD2. The source is a man younger than 30 in good health. The sequenced sample was naive CD8+ T cells sorted from blood. The CDR3 sequence is CASSLVAGGPLETQYF. The CDR3 nucleotides read TGTGCCAGCAGCTTAGTTGCGGGAGGGCCGTTGGAGACCCAGTACTTC.